Described below is a single T cell receptor beta chain sequence and its context. No antigen is known for it. As originally analysed: There were no quality scores in the junction-only immunoSEQ sequences, so filtering differed. Method: immunoSEQ multiplex PCR; TCRdb's copy keeps in-frame clones and lacks some. V and J calls and clone size are those listed in that table; D and trimming were worked out from the DNA. Of approximately 640,000 clones listed, around 72% were seen once; the top ten hold about 1.7%. This entry belongs to a study of shared clonotypes between healthy human individuals. Overall study: Participating donors consisted of two women and a few men aged 18 to 49.

The study's findings and limits: Several donors had 5% to 6% of their naive CD4 clonotypes in common.

Germline loops: CDR1 SNHLY, CDR2 FYNNEI. V gave up 4 bases and J gave up 3 bases, with 5 bases separating them. The length of the CDR3 is 12 residues. The receptor was derived from a woman in her 30s in good health. Material for sequencing was memory CD4+ T cells sorted from blood. The subset was: CD45RA-negative fraction. The chain joins TRBV2 to TRBJ2-3; D uncertain. CDR3: CASSGQTDTQYF. DNA for the CDR3: TGTGCCAGCAGTGGTCAAACAGATACGCAGTATTTT.